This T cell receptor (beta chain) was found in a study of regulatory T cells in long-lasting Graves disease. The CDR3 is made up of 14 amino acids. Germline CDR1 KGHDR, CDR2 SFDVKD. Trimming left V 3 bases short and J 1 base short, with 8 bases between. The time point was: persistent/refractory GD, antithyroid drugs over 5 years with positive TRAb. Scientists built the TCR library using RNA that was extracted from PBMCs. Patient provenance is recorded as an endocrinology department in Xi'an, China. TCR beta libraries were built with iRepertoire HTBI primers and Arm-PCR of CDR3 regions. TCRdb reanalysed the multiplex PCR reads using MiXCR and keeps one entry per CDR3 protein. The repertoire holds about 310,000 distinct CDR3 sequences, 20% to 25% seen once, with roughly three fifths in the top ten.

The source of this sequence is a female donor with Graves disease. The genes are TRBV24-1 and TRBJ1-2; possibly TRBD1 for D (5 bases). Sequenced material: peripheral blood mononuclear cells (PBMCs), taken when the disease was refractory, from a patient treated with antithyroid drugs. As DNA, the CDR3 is TGTGCCACCAGTGATAAAAGGGGTAACTATGGCTACACCTTC. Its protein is CATSDKRGNYGYTF.